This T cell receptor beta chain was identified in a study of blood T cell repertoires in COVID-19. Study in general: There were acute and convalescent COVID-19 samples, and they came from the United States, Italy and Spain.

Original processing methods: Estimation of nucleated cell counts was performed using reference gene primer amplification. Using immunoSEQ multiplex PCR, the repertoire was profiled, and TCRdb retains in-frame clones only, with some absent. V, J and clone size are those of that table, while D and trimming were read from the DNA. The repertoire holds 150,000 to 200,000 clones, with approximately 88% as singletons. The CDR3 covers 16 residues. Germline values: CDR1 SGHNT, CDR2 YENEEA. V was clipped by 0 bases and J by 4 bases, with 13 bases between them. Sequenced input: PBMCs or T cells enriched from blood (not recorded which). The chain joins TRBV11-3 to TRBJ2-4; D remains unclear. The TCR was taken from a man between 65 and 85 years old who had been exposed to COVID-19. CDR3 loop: CASSLEGSPPKNIQYF. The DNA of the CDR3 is TGTGCCAGCAGCTTAGAGGGCTCCCCTCCTAAAAACATTCAGTACTTC.